One and the same sample provided the 29 T cell receptor beta chains below, sequenced in a study of shared clonotypes between healthy human individuals. Produced via immunoSEQ multiplex PCR; TCRdb's table is partial and in-frame only. This table has about 1.5 million clones, 98% appearing once. The sequenced material came from naive CD4+ T cells sorted from blood. Subset given: CD45RA+ positively selected. The receptors here all came from a man under 40 in good health.

As regards this clone: Other DNA sequences from this sample encode an identical CDR3 as well. This chain links TRBV29-1 with TRBJ1-1; maybe TRBD1 (5 bases). CDR1 and CDR2 from the germline V gene are SQVTM and ANQGSEA. V lost 6 bases to trimming and J lost 0 bases, with 8 bases between them. The CDR3 contains 12 residues. CDR3 loop: CSVQGVNTEAFF. Written as DNA, the CDR3 is TGCAGCGTGCAAGGGGTGAACACTGAAGCTTTCTTT.

The genes are TRBV5-4 and TRBJ1-2, with 7 bases that match TRBD1. CDR3 length equals 15 residues. From germline, CDR1 is SGHNT and CDR2 YYREEE (reference sequence). V was clipped by 0 bases and J by 4 bases; unmatched bases: 6. CDR3 in amino acids: CASSLGDSSGYGYTF. In nucleotides, the CDR3 is TGTGCCAGCAGCTTGGGGGACAGTTCGGGCTATGGCTACACCTTC. The complete variable domain, with remaining parts taken from reference TRBV5-4 and TRBJ1-2, reads ETGVTQSPTHLIKTRGQQVTLRCSSQSGHNTVSWYQQALGQGPQFIFQYYREEENGRGNFPPRFSGLQFPNYSSELNVNALELDDSALYLCASSLGDSSGYGYTFGSGTRLTVV.

V gene TRBV5-5 combines with J gene TRBJ2-7; the D gene is possibly TRBD1 (5 bases). The V gene's germline CDR1 is SGHKS and CDR2 YYEKEE (reference sequence). With 1 base removed from V and 5 bases from J, the gap between germline ends came to 16 bases. This CDR3 is 15 amino acids long. The CDR3 nucleotides are TGTGCCAGCAGCTTGTGGGTTAACAGGTACGACGAGCAGTACTTC. It codes for CASSLWVNRYDEQYF.

The count of this clone is one. CDR3 sequence reads: CASSANLAYTGELFF. The CDR3 region has the DNA TGTGCCAGCAGCGCCAATCTAGCGTACACCGGGGAGCTGTTTTTT. This sequence joins TRBV7-3 and TRBJ2-2; weak D call: TRBD2 (6 bases). There are 15 residues in the CDR3. Germline CDR1 is SGHTA and CDR2 is FQGTGA. Trimming left V 5 bases short and J 3 bases short, with 13 bases between.

The V call is TRBV18, the J call TRBJ1-1; D is unclear. In germline, CDR1 is KGHSH, CDR2 LQKENI. V lost 2 bases, J lost 1 base, and 5 bases lay in between. The CDR3 has 13 residues. The CDR3 coding sequence is TGTGCCAGCTCACCAGAGGGGAACACTGAAGCTTTCTTT. Protein sequence: CASSPEGNTEAFF.

The J gene is TRBJ1-5, the V gene TRBV28, with D unclear. CDR3 length equals 15 residues. V gave up 2 bases and J gave up 9 bases, with 17 bases separating them. Germline CDR1 is MDHEN and CDR2 is SYDVKM. The CDR3 sequence: CASSLRPLLAAPQHF. The CDR3 nucleotides read TGTGCCAGCAGTTTACGCCCACTCTTGGCGGCGCCCCAGCATTTT. The full variable domain, completed using reference TRBV28 and TRBJ1-5, is DVKVTQSSRYLVKRTGEKVFLECVQDMDHENMFWYRQDPGLGLRLIYFSYDVKMKEKGDIPEGYSVSREKKERFSLILESASTNQTSMYLCASSLRPLLAAPQHFGDGTRLSIL.

The CDR3 region has the DNA TGTGCCAGCAGTTTTACCGGGACAGGGTATAGAGATACGCAGTATTTT. This encodes CASSFTGTGYRDTQYF. The chain uses TRBV2 and TRBJ2-3; TRBD1 agrees at 9 bases. The CDR3 sequence is 16 residues long. Germline lookup yields CDR1 SNHLY and CDR2 FYNNEI. V lost 5 bases and J lost 5; bases outside the gene matches: 11.

This rearrangement joins TRBV7-2 to TRBJ1-2; D not resolved. There are 13 residues in the CDR3. The V end lost 3 bases, the J end lost 6 bases, and 11 bases lay between the germline ends. Germline V gene lookup returns CDR1 SGHTA and CDR2 FQGNSA. The CDR3 protein is CASSFPPYDGYTF. CDR3 DNA: TGTGCCAGCAGCTTTCCACCCTATGATGGCTACACCTTC.

Turning to this clone: Distinct nucleotide sequences in the sample also encode this CDR3. CDR3 loop: CASSPPSGSYEQYF. The CDR3, as DNA: TGTGCCAGCTCACCGCCTAGCGGGAGCTACGAGCAGTACTTC. This chain joins TRBV18 and TRBJ2-7; 10 bases agree with TRBD2. In germline, CDR1 is KGHSH, CDR2 LQKENI. The ends lost 3 bases at V and 3 bases at J; junction bases unmatched: 2. This CDR3 is 14 amino acids long.

This chain connects TRBV28 to TRBJ1-3; D ambiguous. CDR1 and CDR2 from the germline V gene are MDHEN and SYDVKM. V lost 7 bases to trimming and J lost 0 bases, with 13 bases between them. This CDR3 contains 15 residues. The CDR3 here is CASTPRLASGNTIYF. CDR3 in DNA: TGTGCCAGCACCCCCCGCCTGGCCTCTGGAAACACCATATATTTT.

A few counts support this clone. The rearrangement joins TRBV20-1 to TRBJ1-1; no reliable D call. Trimming pared 6 bases from V and 3 bases from J, leaving 8 bases between. Germline V gives CDR1 DFQATT, CDR2 SNEGSKA (reference sequence). This CDR3 region has 11 residues. CDR3 DNA sequence: TGCAGTGCCCATCAGGACACTGAAGCTTTCTTT. Translating it yields CSAHQDTEAFF.

This clone was seen more than once but under ten times. The chain uses TRBV2 and TRBJ2-7; 11 nucleotides align to TRBD2. V lost 4 bases to trimming and J lost 6 bases; unmatched junction nucleotides: 5. The germline CDR1 and CDR2 sequences are SNHLY and FYNNEI. The CDR3 is 14 amino acids. CDR3 nucleotide sequence: TGTGCCAGCAGTGGGGTAGCGGGAGGGCTCGAGCAGTACTTC. Translated, it gives CASSGVAGGLEQYF.

J is TRBJ2-2 and V is TRBV7-9; TRBD2 matches at 8 bases. The V gene's germline CDR1 is SEHNR and CDR2 FQNEAQ (reference sequence). This CDR3 spans 14 amino acids. V shed 5 bases and J 6 bases; nucleotides not matched to a gene: 5. This CDR3 is CASSTRRGAGELFF. CDR3 in DNA: TGTGCCAGCAGCACAAGGCGGGGGGCCGGGGAGCTGTTTTTT.

The chain employs TRBV18 and TRBJ2-5; tentatively, D is TRBD2 (5 bases). This CDR3 comprises 14 residues. Germline V gives CDR1 KGHSH, CDR2 LQKENI. V lost 2 bases, J lost 5 bases, and 12 bases lay in between. CDR3 sequence (DNA): TGTGCCAGCTCACCAATTCCGAGGGCGGAGACCCAGTACTTC. It encodes CASSPIPRAETQYF.

This rearrangement joins TRBV15 to TRBJ2-1, with TRBD2 matching over 8 bases. CDR3 length: 16 residues. CDR1 is LNHNV, CDR2 YYDKDF, per germline (reference sequence). The V segment lost 3 bases and the J segment 4 bases; nucleotides outside the gene matches: 8. CDR3: CATSSGLARRYNEQFF. In DNA form, the CDR3 reads TGTGCCACCAGCAGCGGACTAGCTCGTCGGTACAATGAGCAGTTCTTC.

This chain uses TRBV28 with TRBJ2-7, with 9 nucleotides matching TRBD2. Per germline, CDR1 MDHEN and CDR2 SYDVKM. The CDR3 is 21 amino acids. The J segment lost 0 bases and the V segment lost 7 bases, leaving 25 bases of the junction unmatched. CDR3 sequence: CASKSFQGQGSASGNSYEQYF. In DNA form, the CDR3 reads TGTGCCAGCAAGTCATTTCAGGGTCAGGGGTCGGCTAGCGGGAACTCCTACGAGCAGTACTTC.

This chain connects TRBV11-3 to TRBJ2-7, with D hard to call. V lost 1 base, J lost 1 base, and 11 bases lay in between. This CDR3 comprises 15 residues. Germline V gene sequence: CDR1 SGHNT, CDR2 YENEEA. In DNA, the CDR3 is TGTGCCAGCAGCTTAGGCCCCTCTGGGTCCTACGAGCAGTACTTC. Translated, it gives CASSLGPSGSYEQYF.

The chain combines TRBV6-5 with TRBJ1-5; D is unclear. The V end lost 2 bases, the J end lost 4 bases, and 9 bases lay between the germline ends. This CDR3 spans 14 amino acids. CDR1 MNHEY and CDR2 SVGAGI come from the germline V gene. The CDR3 here is CASSYRERNQPQHF. Written as DNA, the CDR3 is TGTGCCAGCAGTTACAGGGAACGGAATCAGCCCCAGCATTTT.

The genes are TRBV28 and TRBJ1-5; D ambiguous. The CDR3 sequence is 14 residues long. The ends were cut back, 6 bases at V and 3 bases at J, with 12 bases in the middle. From germline, CDR1 is MDHEN and CDR2 SYDVKM. CDR3 DNA sequence: TGTGCCAGCAGCCCCGGACCCGTCAATCAGCCCCAGCATTTT. It codes for CASSPGPVNQPQHF.

Concerning this clone itself: The same CDR3 also results from other DNA sequences found in this sample. The chain combines TRBV9 with TRBJ2-2, with a tentative D call TRBD1 (6 bases). This CDR3 has 14 residues. V lost 8 bases to trimming and J lost 0 bases, with 11 bases between them. Germline V gene data show CDR1 as SGDLS and CDR2 as YYNGEE. The chain's CDR3 is CASSRTANTGELFF. Here the CDR3 DNA reads TGTGCCAGTTCTCGGACAGCGAACACCGGGGAGCTGTTTTTT. Using reference TRBV9 and TRBJ2-2 for the parts outside the CDR3, the full variable domain is DSGVTQTPKHLITATGQRVTLRCSPRSGDLSVYWYQQSLDQGLQFLIQYYNGEERAKGNILERFSAQQFPDLHSELNLSSLELGDSALYFCASSRTANTGELFFGEGSRLTVL.

The chain uses TRBV11-2 and TRBJ1-1; D gene uncertain. The CDR3 is 13 amino acids. The germline CDR1 and CDR2 sequences are SGHAT and FQNNGV. Trimming stripped 2 bases from V and 3 bases from J, with 7 bases between. This chain's CDR3 is CASSLILHTEAFF. CDR3 DNA: TGTGCCAGCAGCTTAATTCTCCACACTGAAGCTTTCTTT.

The chain employs TRBV7-3 and TRBJ2-7; D may be TRBD1 or TRBD2 (6 bases each). Trimming took 4 bases from V and 3 from J, leaving 13 bases between them. The CDR3 runs to 14 residues. From germline, CDR1 is SGHTA and CDR2 FQGTGA. The CDR3 nucleotides read TGTGCCAGCAGCTCTAAAGGGGGGAGCTACGAGCAGTACTTC. It encodes CASSSKGGSYEQYF.

This sequence joins TRBV7-8 and TRBJ1-5; tentatively, D is TRBD1 (6 bases). Deletions cut 5 bases from V and 5 bases from J, with 13 bases between. The CDR3 has 14 residues. Germline CDR1 and CDR2: SGHVS and FQNEAQ. CDR3: CASSADRLYQPQHF. The CDR3 coding sequence is TGTGCCAGCAGCGCGGACAGACTCTATCAGCCCCAGCATTTT.

The chain is built from TRBV5-8 and TRBJ1-1, with TRBD1 identical over 8 bases. CDR1 and CDR2 (germline): SGHTS, YDEGEE. Germline trimming cut 4 bases from V and 3 bases from J; bases unmatched to any gene: 5. The CDR3 extends over 14 amino acids. The CDR3 DNA follows: TGTGCCAGCAGCCGTGACAGGGGTCACACTGAAGCTTTCTTT. It specifies CASSRDRGHTEAFF.

The chain recombines TRBV7-8 with TRBJ1-5; D call uncertain. Between the trimmed V and J ends, which lost 5 bases and 5 bases, there was a span of 10 bases. From germline, CDR1 is SGHVS and CDR2 FQNEAQ. The CDR3 totals 13 residues. Written as DNA, the CDR3 is TGTGCCAGCAGCCCACGGACCGATCAGCCCCAGCATTTT. Protein product: CASSPRTDQPQHF.

The chain is built from TRBV2 and TRBJ2-1, with D perhaps matching TRBD1 (6 bases). This CDR3 spans 12 amino acids. Germline values: CDR1 SNHLY, CDR2 FYNNEI. Trimming cost V 8 bases and J 9 bases, with 14 bases left between them. This chain's CDR3 is CASRILGGEQFF. The CDR3 DNA reads TGTGCCAGCCGGATCCTAGGGGGTGAGCAGTTCTTC.

The chain joins TRBV2 to TRBJ2-2; TRBD2 aligns across 9 bases. This CDR3 region has 17 residues. V was clipped by 2 bases and J by 3 bases; unmatched bases: 7. The germline gives CDR1 SNHLY, CDR2 FYNNEI. The CDR3 DNA reads as TGTGCCAGCAGTGAACGGCTAGCGGGATTGCACACCGGGGAGCTGTTTTTT. This sequence encodes CASSERLAGLHTGELFF.

This chain uses TRBV7-2 with TRBJ2-3; the D gene is possibly TRBD1 (5 bases). The CDR3 runs to 15 residues. Trimming took 6 bases from V and 0 from J, leaving 13 bases between them. Germline CDR1 reads SGHTA; CDR2 reads FQGNSA. This CDR3 reads CASRKSGISTDTQYF. The CDR3 bases are TGTGCCAGCAGAAAGTCAGGGATTAGCACAGATACGCAGTATTTT. The entire variable domain, with the rest obtained from reference TRBV7-2 and TRBJ2-3, is as follows: GAGVSQSPSNKVTEKGKDVELRCDPISGHTALYWYRQSLGQGLEFLIYFQGNSAPDKSGLPSDRFSAERTGGSVSTLTIQRTQQEDSAVYLCASRKSGISTDTQYFGPGTRLTVL.

The V and J genes are TRBV10-3 and TRBJ2-1; weak D call: TRBD2 (6 bases). Germline V lookup: CDR1 ENHRY, CDR2 SYGVKD. The CDR3 contains 14 residues. V was cut by 7 bases and J by 10 bases, with 20 bases left in between. The CDR3 sequence is CAIKDFGGLEEQFF. The CDR3 coding sequence is TGTGCCATCAAGGACTTCGGGGGATTGGAAGAGCAGTTCTTC.